This T cell receptor (beta chain) originates from a study of blood T cell repertoires in COVID-19. Turning to the study itself: COVID-19 samples collected from the United States, Italy and Spain covered acute and convalescent phases. In each case, the material was cDNA or gDNA derived from T cells, B-cell-depleted T cells, or PBMCs.

As originally analysed: By means of reference gene primer amplification, nucleated cell counts were estimated. The table came from immunoSEQ multiplex PCR; TCRdb's copy has only in-frame clones and leaves some out. V, J and clone size were drawn from that table, and D and trimming were deduced from the DNA. The profile covers 25,000 to 35,000 clones, with roughly 84% appearing a single time and about 14% taken by the ten largest. Germline CDR1 WSHSY, CDR2 SAAADI. Trimming removed 2 bases from V and 6 bases from J; junction bases left unmatched: 10. The CDR3 is 17 amino acids. This TCR was sampled from a human donor in a cohort sampled during active COVID-19. Sequencing used peripheral blood. The chain recombines TRBV10-2 with TRBJ2-7, with 13 bases aligning to TRBD2. This CDR3 is CASSEDTGTSGDSEQYF. CDR3 bases: TGCGCCAGCAGTGAGGATACCGGGACTAGCGGGGATTCCGAGCAGTACTTC.